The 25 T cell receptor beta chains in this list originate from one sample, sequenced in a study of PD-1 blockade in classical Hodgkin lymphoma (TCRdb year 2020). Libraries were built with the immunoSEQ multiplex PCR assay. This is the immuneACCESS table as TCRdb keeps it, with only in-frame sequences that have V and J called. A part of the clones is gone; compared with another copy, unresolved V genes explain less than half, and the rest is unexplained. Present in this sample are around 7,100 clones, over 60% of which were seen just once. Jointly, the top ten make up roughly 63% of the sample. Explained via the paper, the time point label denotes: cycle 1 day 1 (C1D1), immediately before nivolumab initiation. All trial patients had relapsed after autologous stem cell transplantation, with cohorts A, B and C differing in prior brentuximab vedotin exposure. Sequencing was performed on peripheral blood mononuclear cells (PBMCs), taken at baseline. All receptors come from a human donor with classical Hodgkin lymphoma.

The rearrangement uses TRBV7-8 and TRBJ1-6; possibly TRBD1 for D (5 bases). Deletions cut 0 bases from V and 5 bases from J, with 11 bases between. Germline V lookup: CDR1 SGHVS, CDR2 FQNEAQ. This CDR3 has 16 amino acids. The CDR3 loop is CASSLALLGDNSPLHF. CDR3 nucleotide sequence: TGTGCCAGCAGCTTAGCCCTTTTGGGGGATAATTCACCCCTCCACTTT.

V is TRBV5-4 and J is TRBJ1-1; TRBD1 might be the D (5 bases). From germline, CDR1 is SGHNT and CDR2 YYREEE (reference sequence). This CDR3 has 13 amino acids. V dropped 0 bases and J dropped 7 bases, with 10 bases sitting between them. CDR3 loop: CASSLDEGIEAFF. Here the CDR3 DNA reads TGTGCCAGCAGCTTGGACGAGGGGATTGAAGCTTTCTTT. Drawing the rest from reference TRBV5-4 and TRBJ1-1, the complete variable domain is ETGVTQSPTHLIKTRGQQVTLRCSSQSGHNTVSWYQQALGQGPQFIFQYYREEENGRGNFPPRFSGLQFPNYSSELNVNALELDDSALYLCASSLDEGIEAFFGQGTRLTVV.

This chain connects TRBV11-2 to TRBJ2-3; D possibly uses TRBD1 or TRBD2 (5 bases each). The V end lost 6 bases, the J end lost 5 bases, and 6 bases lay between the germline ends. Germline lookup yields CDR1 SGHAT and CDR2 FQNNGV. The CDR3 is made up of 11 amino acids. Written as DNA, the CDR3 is TGTGCCAGCAGGAGGGGAGATACGCAGTATTTT. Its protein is CASRRGDTQYF.

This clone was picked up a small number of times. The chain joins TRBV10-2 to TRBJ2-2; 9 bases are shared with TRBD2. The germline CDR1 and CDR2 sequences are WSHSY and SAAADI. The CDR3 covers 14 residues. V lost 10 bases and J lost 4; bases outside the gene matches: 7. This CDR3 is CATQGLAPTGELFF. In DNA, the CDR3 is TGCGCCACCCAGGGACTAGCACCCACCGGGGAGCTGTTTTTT.

The chain's CDR3 is CASSQVGRQGDEAFF. CDR3 in DNA: TGTGCCAGCAGCCAAGTGGGGAGACAGGGTGATGAAGCTTTCTTT. The chain uses TRBV14 and TRBJ1-1, with 7 nucleotides matching TRBD1. CDR1 and CDR2 from the germline V gene are SGHDN and FVKESK. With 1 base clipped from V and 7 bases from J, the junction kept 9 bases outside the gene matches. The CDR3 length is 15 residues.

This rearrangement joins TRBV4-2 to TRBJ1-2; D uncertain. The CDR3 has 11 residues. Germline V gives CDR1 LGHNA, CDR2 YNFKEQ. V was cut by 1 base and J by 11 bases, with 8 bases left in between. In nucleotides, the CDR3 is TGTGCCAGCAGCCAAGGGTCTCAGTACACCTTC. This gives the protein CASSQGSQYTF.

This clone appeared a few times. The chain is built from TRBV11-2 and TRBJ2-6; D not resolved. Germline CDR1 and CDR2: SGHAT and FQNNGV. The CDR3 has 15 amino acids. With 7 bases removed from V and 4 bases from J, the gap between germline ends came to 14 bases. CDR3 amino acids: CASTYPVPGANVLTF. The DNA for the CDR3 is TGTGCCAGCACCTATCCAGTACCCGGGGCCAACGTCCTGACTTTC.

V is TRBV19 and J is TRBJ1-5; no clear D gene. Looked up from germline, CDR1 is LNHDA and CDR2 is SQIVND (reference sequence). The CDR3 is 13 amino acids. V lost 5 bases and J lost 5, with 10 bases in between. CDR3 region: CASSFPGHQPQHF. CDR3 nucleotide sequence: TGTGCCAGTAGTTTCCCCGGCCATCAGCCCCAGCATTTT.

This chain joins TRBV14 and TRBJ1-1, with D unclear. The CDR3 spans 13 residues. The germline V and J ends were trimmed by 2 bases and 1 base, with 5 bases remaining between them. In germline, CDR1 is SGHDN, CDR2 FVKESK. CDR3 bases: TGTGCCAGCAGCCAAAGAGGGAACACTGAAGCTTTCTTT. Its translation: CASSQRGNTEAFF.

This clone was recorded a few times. The CDR3 is CASSQAGRDQPQHF. Here the CDR3 DNA reads TGTGCCAGCAGCCAAGCGGGAAGGGATCAGCCCCAGCATTTT. The chain couples TRBV4-2 to TRBJ1-5, with D unclear. From germline, CDR1 is LGHNA and CDR2 YNFKEQ. Trimming removed 1 base at V and 5 bases at J, with 9 bases between. This CDR3 region has 14 residues.

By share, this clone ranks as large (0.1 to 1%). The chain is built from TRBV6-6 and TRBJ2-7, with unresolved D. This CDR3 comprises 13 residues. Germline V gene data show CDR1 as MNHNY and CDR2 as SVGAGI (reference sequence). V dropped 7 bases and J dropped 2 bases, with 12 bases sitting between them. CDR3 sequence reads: CASTPGPTYEQYF. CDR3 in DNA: TGTGCCAGCACCCCCGGCCCAACCTACGAGCAGTACTTC.

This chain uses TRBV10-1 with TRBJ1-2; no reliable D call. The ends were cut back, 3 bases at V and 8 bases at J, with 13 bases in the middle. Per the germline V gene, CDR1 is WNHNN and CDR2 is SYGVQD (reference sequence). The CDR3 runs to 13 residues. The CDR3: CASSEYPQEGYTF. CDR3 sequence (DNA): TGCGCCAGCAGTGAATACCCTCAGGAGGGCTACACCTTC.

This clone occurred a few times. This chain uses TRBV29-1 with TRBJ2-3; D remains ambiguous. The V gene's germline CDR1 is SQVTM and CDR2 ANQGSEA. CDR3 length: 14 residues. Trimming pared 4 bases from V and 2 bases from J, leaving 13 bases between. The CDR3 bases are TGCAGCGTTGTACACCCTGGGCACACAGATACGCAGTATTTT. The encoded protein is CSVVHPGHTDTQYF.

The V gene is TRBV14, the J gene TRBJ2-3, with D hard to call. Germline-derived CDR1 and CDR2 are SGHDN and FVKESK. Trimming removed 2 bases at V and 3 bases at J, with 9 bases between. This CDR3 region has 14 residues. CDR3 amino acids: CASSQSIPTDTQYF. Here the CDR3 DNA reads TGTGCCAGCAGCCAATCAATACCGACAGATACGCAGTATTTT. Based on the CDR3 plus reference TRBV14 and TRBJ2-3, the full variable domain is EAGVTQFPSHSVIEKGQTVTLRCDPISGHDNLYWYRRVMGKEIKFLLHFVKESKQDESGMPNNRFLAERTGGTYSTLKVQPAELEDSGVYFCASSQSIPTDTQYFGPGTRLTVL.

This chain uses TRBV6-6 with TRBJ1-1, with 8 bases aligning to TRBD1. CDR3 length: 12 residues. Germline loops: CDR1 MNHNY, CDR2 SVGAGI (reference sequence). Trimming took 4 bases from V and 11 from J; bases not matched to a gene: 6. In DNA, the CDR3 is TGTGCCAGCAGTTCCTTGACAGGGGAGGCTTTCTTT. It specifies CASSSLTGEAFF.

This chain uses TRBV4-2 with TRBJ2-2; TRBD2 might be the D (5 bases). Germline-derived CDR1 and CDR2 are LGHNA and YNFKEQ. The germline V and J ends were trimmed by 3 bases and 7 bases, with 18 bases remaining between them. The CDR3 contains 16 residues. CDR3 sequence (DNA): TGTGCCAGCAGCCAGGGAGCAAGGGTGGTGGACGGGGAGCTGTTTTTT. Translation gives CASSQGARVVDGELFF.

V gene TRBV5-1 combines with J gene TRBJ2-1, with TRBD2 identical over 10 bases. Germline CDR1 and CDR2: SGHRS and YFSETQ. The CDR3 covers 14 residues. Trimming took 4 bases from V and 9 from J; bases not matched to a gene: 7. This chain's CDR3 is CASSSSGRLGEQFF. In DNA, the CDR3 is TGCGCCAGCAGCAGTAGCGGGAGGCTAGGTGAGCAGTTCTTC.

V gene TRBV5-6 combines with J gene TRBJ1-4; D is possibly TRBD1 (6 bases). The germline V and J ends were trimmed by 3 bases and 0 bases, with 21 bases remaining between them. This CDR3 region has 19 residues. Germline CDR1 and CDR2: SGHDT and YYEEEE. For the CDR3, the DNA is TGTGCCAGCAGCTCCCTCGGACAGAGGCGGGATGCAACTAATGAAAAACTGTTTTTT. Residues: CASSSLGQRRDATNEKLFF.

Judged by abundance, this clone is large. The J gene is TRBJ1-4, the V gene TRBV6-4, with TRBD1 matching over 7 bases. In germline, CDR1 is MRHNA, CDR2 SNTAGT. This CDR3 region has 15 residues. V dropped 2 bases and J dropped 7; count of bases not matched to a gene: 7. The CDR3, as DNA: TGTGCCAGCAGTGACCCCAGGGGGTCTGTTGAAAAACTGTTTTTT. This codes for CASSDPRGSVEKLFF.

The CDR3 DNA reads as TGTGCCAGCAGCCTAGGAGACACCATATATTTT. Its protein is CASSLGDTIYF. The chain uses TRBV7-9 and TRBJ1-3; D is uncertain. V was clipped by 5 bases and J by 8 bases, with 7 bases between them. Germline CDR1 SEHNR, CDR2 FQNEAQ (reference sequence). There are 11 residues in the CDR3.

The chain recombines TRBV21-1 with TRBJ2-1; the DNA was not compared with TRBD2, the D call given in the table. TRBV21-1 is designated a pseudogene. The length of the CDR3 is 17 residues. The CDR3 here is CASSKGDGTRRAAEQFF. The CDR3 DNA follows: TGTGCCAGCAGCAAGGGAGACGGGACTAGGCGGGCTGCTGAGCAGTTCTTC.

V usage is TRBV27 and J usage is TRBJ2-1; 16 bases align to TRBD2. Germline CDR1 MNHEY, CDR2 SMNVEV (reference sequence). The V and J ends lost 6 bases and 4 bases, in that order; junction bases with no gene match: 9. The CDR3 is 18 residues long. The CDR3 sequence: CASRGLAGGPSLYNEQFF. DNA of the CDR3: TGTGCCAGCAGGGGACTAGCGGGAGGGCCAAGTCTTTACAATGAGCAGTTCTTC.

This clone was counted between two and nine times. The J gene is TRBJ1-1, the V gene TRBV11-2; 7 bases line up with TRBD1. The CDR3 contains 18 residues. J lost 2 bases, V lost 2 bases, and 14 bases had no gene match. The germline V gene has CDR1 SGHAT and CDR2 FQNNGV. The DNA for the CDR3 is TGTGCCAGCAGCTTAAGGGGCGGGTGGGGACAGACAAACACTGAAGCTTTCTTT. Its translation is CASSLRGGWGQTNTEAFF.

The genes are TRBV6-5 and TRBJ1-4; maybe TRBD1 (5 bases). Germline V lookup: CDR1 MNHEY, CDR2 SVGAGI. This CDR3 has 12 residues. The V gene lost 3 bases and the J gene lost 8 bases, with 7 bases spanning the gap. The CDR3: CASSYGGEKLFF. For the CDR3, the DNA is TGTGCCAGCAGTTATGGGGGGGAAAAACTGTTTTTT.

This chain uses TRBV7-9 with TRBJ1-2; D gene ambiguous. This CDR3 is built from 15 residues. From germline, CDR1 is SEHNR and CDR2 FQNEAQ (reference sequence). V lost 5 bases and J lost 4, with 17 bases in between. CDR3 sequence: CASSAQEEYFYGYTF. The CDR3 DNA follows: TGTGCCAGCAGCGCGCAAGAAGAGTATTTCTATGGCTACACCTTC. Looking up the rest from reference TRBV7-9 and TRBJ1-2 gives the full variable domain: DTGVSQNPRHKITKRGQNVTFRCDPISEHNRLYWYRQTLGQGPEFLTYFQNEAQLEKSRLLSDRFSAERPKGSFSTLEIQRTEQGDSAMYLCASSAQEEYFYGYTFGSGTRLTVV.